The 2 T cell receptor beta chains in this list originate from one sample, sequenced in a study of T cell responses to AZD1222 COVID-19 vaccine. Produced via immunoSEQ multiplex PCR; TCRdb's table is partial and in-frame only. Of approximately 70,000 clones in the sample, about 85% were seen once. The specimen was peripheral blood, collected on day 0 of AZD1222 vaccination. The receptors come from an adult in good health.

The chain carries TRBV5-8 and TRBJ1-2; D is perhaps TRBD1 (5 bases). Germline CDR1 SGHTS, CDR2 YDEGEE. This CDR3 is built from 13 residues. V shed 3 bases and J shed 5 bases, with 11 bases lying between them. The CDR3 nucleotides are TGTGCCAGCAGCTCGACAGATGAATATGGCTACACCTTC. Amino acids: CASSSTDEYGYTF.

The V and J genes are TRBV18 and TRBJ1-4; 10 bases align to TRBD1. The junction had 4 bases not matched to a gene; V was cut back by 2 bases and J by 7 bases. This CDR3 is 15 amino acids long. CDR1 and CDR2 (germline): KGHSH, LQKENI. Here the CDR3 reads CASSPDRGPSEKLFF. Written as DNA, the CDR3 is TGTGCCAGCTCACCAGACAGGGGGCCGAGTGAAAAACTGTTTTTT.